This T cell receptor beta chain is drawn from a study of T cells after yellow fever vaccination. Study-level results: Post-booster samples contained most primary-vaccination clones (approximately 97% CD4, 70% to 90% CD8).

CDR1 SQVTM and CDR2 ANQGSEA come from the germline V gene. The CDR3 is made up of 17 amino acids. Trimming took off 3 bases at V and 1 base at J, with 20 bases between the two ends. Ten or more counts support this clonotype. Making TCR cDNA involved 5'RACE template switching, which added UMIs and a universal primer site. TCRdb reprocessed the 5' RACE reads via MiXCR and lists one record per CDR3 protein. This repertoire shows 40,000 or so distinct CDR3 sequences, 6.8% found once; its top ten account for 15%. Specimen: CD8+ T cells not binding an NS4B(214-222) dextramer, sorted from PBMCs, collected 45 days after the yellow fever booster vaccination. The sequence came from a man aged 25 to 40 who received the YFV17D yellow fever vaccine. The chain couples TRBV29-1 to TRBJ2-3, with a tentative D call TRBD1 (5 bases). The CDR3 region is CSVDDGLAGQRTDTQYF. In nucleotides, the CDR3 is TGCAGCGTTGACGATGGGCTGGCCGGACAACGCACAGATACGCAGTATTTT.